This TCR beta chain was recorded in a study of shared clonotypes between healthy human individuals. Using immunoSEQ multiplex PCR, the repertoire was profiled, and TCRdb retains in-frame clones only, with some absent. This sample has about 600,000 clones, with 95% to 98% found just once. CD8 cells regarded as naive lacked CD45RO, were positively chosen for CCR7, and omitted terminally differentiated effector memory CD45RA+ cells. The CDR3 is 13 residues long. Germline CDR1 SGHDT, CDR2 YYEEEE. Trimming shortened V by 3 bases and J by 4 bases, and 8 bases separated the two germline ends. V usage is TRBV5-6 and J usage is TRBJ2-1; D uncertain. The clonotype comes from a young man in good health. The sample consisted of naive CD8+ T cells sorted from blood. The CDR3: CASSWMGYNEQFF. The CDR3 region has the DNA TGTGCCAGCAGCTGGATGGGTTACAATGAGCAGTTCTTC.